This T cell receptor (beta chain) comes out of a study of early T cells in non-severe SARS-CoV-2 infection. In its sample, this clonotype was seen a few times. Its antigen is currently unknown. Study observations and caveats: The study's VDJdb matching favored anti-spike CD8 responses and missed private and CD4 specificities.

Attachment of unique molecular identifiers to individual cDNA molecules was performed. TCRdb called the 5' RACE reads again in MiXCR, with one record for every CDR3 protein. Of over 50,000 distinct CDR3 sequences listed, 10% to 14% are singletons. There are 16 residues in the CDR3. The germline V gene has CDR1 SGHTA and CDR2 FQGNSA. Trimming took off 1 base at V and 11 bases at J, with 23 bases between the two ends. The sequenced material came from whole blood. The rearrangement joins TRBV7-2 to TRBJ1-1; D possibly corresponds to TRBD1 (6 bases). The receptor was isolated from an adult who was a healthcare worker with PCR-confirmed SARS-CoV-2 infection or an uninfected control (not recorded which). Here the CDR3 DNA reads TGTGCCAGCAGCTTAGAAGGCCTCCTGGACAGCCGTGAGGCTTTCTTT. Its protein is CASSLEGLLDSREAFF.